This T cell receptor (beta chain) originates from a study of T cells in Graves' hyperthyroidism and ophthalmopathy. The study, taken as a whole, reports: Ophthalmopathy, which appeared later, was predicted by the model a median about 6 months before onset.

The germline gives CDR1 MDHEN, CDR2 SYDVKM. V was trimmed by 3 bases and J by 1 base, leaving 13 bases between them. The CDR3 contains 16 residues. To note about this clonotype: Antigen: not known.

RNA transcripts yielded amplified TCR beta CDR3 regions. Primed by the HTBI set, a first-round RT-PCR was run on the TCR CDR3. TCRdb analysed the multiplex PCR reads with MiXCR anew, one entry per CDR3 protein. The table includes 300,000 to 400,000 distinct CDR3 sequences, roughly 20% detected once. The V gene is TRBV28, the J gene TRBJ2-4, with D maybe TRBD1 (6 bases). Material: blood. The receptor comes from a woman in her 50s with Graves' hyperthyroidism. The CDR3 sequence: CASSLITGIAKNIQYF. The CDR3, as DNA: TGTGCCAGCAGTTTGATAACAGGGATTGCCAAAAACATTCAGTACTTC.